The clone carrying this TCR beta chain was seen only once. V was cut by 0 bases and J by 3 bases, with 12 bases left in between. Germline CDR1 and CDR2: GTSNPN and SVGIG (reference sequence). The CDR3 runs 15 residues. This entry is derived from a study of control samples from healthy donors and cancer patients. Measured with immunoSEQ multiplex PCR; TCRdb has only the in-frame clones, and not every one. The profile covers about 85,000 clones, with 70% to 90% appearing a single time and 7.5% to 8% taken by the ten largest. The chain joins TRBV30 to TRBJ1-5; perhaps TRBD1 as D (5 bases). This TCR was recovered from a woman aged 60-70 years in good health. Sequencing was done on a sample of blood. The CDR3 sequence: CAWSVRGSLNQPQHF. CDR3 nucleotide sequence: TGTGCCTGGAGTGTACGGGGCAGCCTCAATCAGCCCCAGCATTTT.